This is a list of T cell receptor beta chains from one sample in a study of blood T cells in healthy people across ages. TCRdb fed the 5' RACE reads into MiXCR, producing one record per CDR3 protein. The table includes over 500,000 distinct CDR3 sequences, 52% detected once. The specimen sequenced was blood. Receptors were obtained from a woman older than 75 in good health. CDR3s include the opening cysteine and the closing phenylalanine or tryptophan. Fields, in order: V gene, J gene, D gene, clone size, CDR3 DNA, CDR3 protein. A D gene is named only where the DNA matches it firmly. For some rows the clone size is stated as once, few or many, or as a class when expanded; others skip it.

TRBV29-1	TRBJ2-7	-	many	TGCAGCGTACGAAGGACAGACTACGAGCAGTACTTC	CSVRRTDYEQYF
TRBV7-2	TRBJ2-7	-	-	TGTGCCAGCAGCTTTGGGCAACAGGGCTACGAGCAGTACTTC	CASSFGQQGYEQYF
TRBV20-1	TRBJ2-1	TRBD1	many	TGCAGTGCCAAGCCGGGACAGCTAACCAATGAGCAGTTCTTC	CSAKPGQLTNEQFF
TRBV2	TRBJ2-5	TRBD2	many	TGTGCCAGCAGTGTTCTAGCGGGAGGATGGGAGACCCAGTACTTC	CASSVLAGGWETQYF
TRBV3-1	TRBJ2-6	-	many	TGTGCCAGCAGCCACAGGACAGCTCTCTTTAGAGCCAACGTCCTGACTTTC	CASSHRTALFRANVLTF
TRBV28	TRBJ2-7	-	many	TGTGCCAGCAGTTTGACTAGTCTGGCCGAGCAGTACTTC	CASSLTSLAEQYF
TRBV7-2	TRBJ2-3	TRBD2	-	TGTGCCAGCAGCTTAGCACTAGCGGGGAAAAGCACAGATACGCAGTATTTT	CASSLALAGKSTDTQYF
TRBV7-9	TRBJ2-1	-	many	TGTGCCAGCAGCTTCGGCCACAATGAGCAGTTCTTC	CASSFGHNEQFF
TRBV12-3/TRBV12-4	TRBJ1-2	-	-	TGTGCCAGCACTCGACCCGGGGGGCCCTTTGGCTACACCTTC	CASTRPGGPFGYTF
TRBV7-9	TRBJ2-1	TRBD2	-	TGTGCCAGCAGCGCAACTGGGACTAGCGGGGGTAGCTCCTACAATGAGCAGTTCTTC	CASSATGTSGGSSYNEQFF
TRBV7-9	TRBJ2-3	-	few	TGTGCCAGCAGCTTTGGGATCGATACGCACGCAGATACGCAGTATTTT	CASSFGIDTHADTQYF